The 30 T cell receptor beta chains presented below share a single source sample, sequenced in a study of human T cells and chemical hapten exposure. Time point indicated: patch test 2, 6 weeks after DPC sensitization. Treatment specified: therapeutic diphenylcyclopropenone sensitization with weekly scalp DPC. TCRdb passed the RACE reads through MiXCR, listing each CDR3 protein once. The data hold 100,000 or so distinct CDR3 sequences, with about 9% observed a single time. The specimen comprised whole blood, sampled in connection with sensitization to the hapten diphenylcyclopropenone (DPC). These receptors were obtained from a woman aged 40 to 50 with alopecia areata. Some clones in this sample may be carry-over from other donors' samples.

The rearrangement joins TRBV6-1 to TRBJ1-3; D perhaps matches TRBD1 (6 bases). V lost 5 bases and J lost 6, with 20 bases in between. This CDR3 region has 16 residues. CDR1 and CDR2 from the germline V gene are MNHNS and SASEGT. In nucleotides, the CDR3 is TGTGCCAGCAGTCCCTCCGGGACATCTTTGGCAAACACCATATATTTT. It is translated as CASSPSGTSLANTIYF.

Only a few counts were recorded for this clonotype. The chain uses TRBV5-4 and TRBJ1-5; 8 positions match TRBD1. This CDR3 comprises 15 residues. V lost 0 bases, J lost 1 base, and 0 bases stayed unmatched. Germline-derived CDR1 and CDR2 are SGHNT and YYREEE (reference sequence). The CDR3 region has the DNA TGTGCCAGCAGCTTGGACAGGGGGAGCAATCAGCCCCAGCATTTT. Translating gives CASSLDRGSNQPQHF. The full variable domain, in which reference TRBV5-4 and TRBJ1-5 provide the parts outside the CDR3, is ETGVTQSPTHLIKTRGQQVTLRCSSQSGHNTVSWYQQALGQGPQFIFQYYREEENGRGNFPPRFSGLQFPNYSSELNVNALELDDSALYLCASSLDRGSNQPQHFGDGTRLSIL.

This clonotype was picked up many times. V is TRBV12-3 or TRBV12-4 and J is TRBJ1-5; 7 positions agree with TRBD1. V was pared by 8 bases and J by 0 bases, with 7 bases of the junction left unmatched. The CDR3 contains 15 residues. This chain's CDR3 is CASREQGLSNQPQHF. The CDR3 nucleotides read TGTGCCAGCCGCGAACAGGGGCTTAGCAATCAGCCCCAGCATTTT.

There are many counts of this clonotype. The chain recombines TRBV6-2 or TRBV6-3 with TRBJ2-1; a weak D match, TRBD2 (6 bases). The CDR3 totals 16 residues. The ends were cut back, 2 bases at V and 2 bases at J, with 13 bases in the middle. CDR1 and CDR2 from the germline V gene are MNHEY and SVGEGT. For the CDR3, the DNA is TGTGCCAGCAGTTACGACCCACTAGCCACCTACAATGAGCAGTTCTTC. Translating it yields CASSYDPLATYNEQFF.

Only a few counts were recorded for this clonotype. The rearrangement uses TRBV28 and TRBJ2-1; weak D call: TRBD2 (6 bases). The CDR3 is 16 amino acids. Germline V CDR1 and CDR2: MDHEN, SYDVKM. Trimming stripped 1 base from V and 3 bases from J, with 13 bases between. CDR3 in DNA: TGTGCCAGCAGTTTATTAGGAGGGTCGGTCTACAATGAGCAGTTCTTC. Translating it yields CASSLLGGSVYNEQFF.

About this clonotype itself: A much more abundant neighbour one base away suggests this may be a read error. J is TRBJ2-2 and V is TRBV12-3 or TRBV12-4, with D perhaps TRBD1 (6 bases). The CDR3 loop spans 13 amino acids. The DNA for the CDR3 is TGTGCCAGCGGACAGTCGAACACCGGGGAGCCGTTTTTT. Protein: CASGQSNTGEPFF.

This clonotype was seen only once. The CDR3 does not close with the conserved phenylalanine or tryptophan, likely indicating a read error. The CDR3 spells CASSDRISYEQYS. CDR3 in DNA: TGTGCCAGCAGTGACAGGATCTCCTACGAGCAGTACTCC. The rearrangement joins TRBV6-5 to TRBJ2-7; tentative D call: TRBD1 (6 bases). CDR1 and CDR2 (germline): MNHEY, SVGAGI. This CDR3 is built from 13 residues. Trimming removed 5 bases from V and 0 bases from J, with 8 bases in between.

The genes are TRBV20-1 and TRBJ2-4; TRBD1 matches at 10 bases. Germline trimming cut 5 bases from V and 8 bases from J; bases unmatched to any gene: 15. This CDR3 spans 16 amino acids. Germline V CDR1 and CDR2: DFQATT, SNEGSKA (reference sequence). CDR3 region: CSADPPTGGELDIQYF. CDR3 nucleotides: TGCAGTGCTGATCCGCCGACAGGGGGCGAATTGGACATTCAGTACTTC.

The chain combines TRBV30 with TRBJ2-6; no clear D gene. V lost 2 bases, J lost 4 bases, and 9 bases lay in between. Germline CDR1 GTSNPN, CDR2 SVGIG (reference sequence). The length of the CDR3 is 14 residues. The CDR3 coding sequence is TGTGCCTGGAGTATTATCCGAGGGGCCAACGTCCTGACTTTC. This sequence encodes CAWSIIRGANVLTF.

Only a few counts were recorded for this clonotype. At one end the junction does not follow the germline gene, possibly because of a read error. In DNA, the CDR3 is TGTGCCAGCAGTTACTCCCCTAGTTTCCCCCCAGGGTTC. Translated, it gives CASSYSPSFPPGF. The chain recombines TRBV6-2 or TRBV6-3 with TRBJ2-4; D is possibly TRBD1 (5 bases). This CDR3 is 13 amino acids long. Germline CDR1 is MNHEY and CDR2 is SVGEGT.

This clonotype was seen many times. The rearrangement links TRBV6-1 to TRBJ2-7, with D possibly TRBD1 on 6 matching bases. This CDR3 is built from 13 residues. CDR1 MNHNS and CDR2 SASEGT come from the germline V gene. The V and J ends lost 4 bases and 3 bases respectively, with 10 bases between them. CDR3 in amino acids: CASSVRGVYEQYF. The CDR3 DNA is TGTGCCAGCAGTGTCAGGGGAGTCTACGAGCAGTACTTC.

This clonotype was counted many times. The J gene is TRBJ2-1, the V gene TRBV20-1, with TRBD2 identical over 11 bases. Trimming cost V 2 bases and J 5 bases; bases outside gene matches: 5. CDR1 is DFQATT, CDR2 SNEGSKA, per germline (reference sequence). The CDR3 has 15 amino acids. CDR3 protein: CSARPLAGVNNEQFF. The CDR3 coding sequence is TGCAGTGCTAGACCACTAGCGGGAGTAAACAATGAGCAGTTCTTC.

This clonotype was seen repeatedly, ten times or more. The chain links TRBV5-1 to TRBJ1-1; a weak D match, TRBD1 (5 bases). The CDR3 totals 15 residues. The germline V and J ends were trimmed by 0 bases and 1 base, with 10 bases remaining between them. Germline lookup yields CDR1 SGHRS and CDR2 YFSETQ. Written as DNA, the CDR3 is TGCGCCAGCAGCTTGGGCTGGGGGGAGAACACTGAAGCTTTCTTT. Encoded protein: CASSLGWGENTEAFF.

This clonotype occurred many times. The J gene is TRBJ2-2, the V gene TRBV5-1, with no clear D. CDR1 is SGHRS, CDR2 YFSETQ, per germline. CDR3 length equals 15 residues. V was clipped by 0 bases and J by 6 bases, with 12 bases between them. DNA for the CDR3: TGCGCCAGCAGCTTGGGAGACTCCCTCCCCGGGGAGCTGTTTTTT. Protein: CASSLGDSLPGELFF.

DNA for the CDR3: TGTGCCAGCAGTTACGGGGGGACGTTGGAGGAGACCCAGTACTTC. This codes for CASSYGGTLEETQYF. This chain joins TRBV6-5 and TRBJ2-5; D is perhaps TRBD2 (6 bases). Germline CDR1 and CDR2: MNHEY and SVGAGI. V dropped 2 bases and J dropped 5 bases, with 15 bases sitting between them. The CDR3 totals 15 residues.

There are a few counts of this clonotype. The chain joins TRBV4-2 to TRBJ2-5; a weak D match, TRBD1 (5 bases). Looked up from germline, CDR1 is LGHNA and CDR2 is YNFKEQ. This CDR3 has 15 residues. V was shortened by 3 bases and J by 1 base, with 12 bases between the two germline ends. DNA for the CDR3: TGTGCCAGCAGCCACCCCCCAGGGTCCCAAGAGACCCAGTACTTC. Translating gives CASSHPPGSQETQYF.

This clonotype was found many times. The chain has TRBV28 and TRBJ1-5; D may be TRBD1 (5 bases). Trimming took off 7 bases at V and 5 bases at J, with 12 bases between the two ends. The length of the CDR3 is 13 residues. Germline values: CDR1 MDHEN, CDR2 SYDVKM. The CDR3 bases are TGTGCCAGCACGACAGCGTCCCATCAGCCCCAGCATTTT. It encodes CASTTASHQPQHF.

This clonotype was counted ten times or more. The rearrangement joins TRBV5-4 to TRBJ2-7, with D unresolved. Germline V gene lookup returns CDR1 SGHNT and CDR2 YYREEE (reference sequence). Trimming stripped 2 bases from V and 5 bases from J, with 11 bases between. There are 13 residues in the CDR3. As DNA, the CDR3 is TGTGCCAGCAGCTTTCTCGGGTCCAACGAGCAGTACTTC. It yields the protein CASSFLGSNEQYF.

This clonotype was recorded at least ten times. The chain joins TRBV29-1 to TRBJ1-6; TRBD1 matches at 9 bases. CDR1 SQVTM and CDR2 ANQGSEA come from the germline V gene. Germline trimming cut 6 bases from V and 8 bases from J; bases unmatched to any gene: 5. This CDR3 is 13 amino acids long. In DNA, the CDR3 is TGCAGCGTGGGGACAGGGCGTTATTCACCCCTCCACTTT. This encodes CSVGTGRYSPLHF.

This chain links TRBV6-2 or TRBV6-3 with TRBJ1-1, with D uncertain. The CDR3 covers 13 residues. The V end was cut by 1 base, the J end by 5 bases, with 8 bases between. From germline, CDR1 is MNHEY and CDR2 SVGEGT. CDR3 sequence (DNA): TGTGCCAGCAGTTACTTCCCACGGACTGAAGCTTTCTTT. Amino acid sequence: CASSYFPRTEAFF.

This clonotype was seen repeatedly, ten times or more. The J gene is TRBJ2-1, the V gene TRBV27; 10 positions agree with TRBD1. This CDR3 comprises 16 residues. The J segment lost 4 bases and the V segment lost 3 bases, leaving 6 bases of the junction unmatched. Germline V gene lookup returns CDR1 MNHEY and CDR2 SMNVEV (reference sequence). The CDR3 sequence: CASSFPDRGRYNEQFF. The CDR3 DNA follows: TGTGCCAGCAGTTTCCCCGACAGGGGGCGGTACAATGAGCAGTTCTTC.

The CDR3 loop reads CASSQEFFWVERANTGELFF. The DNA for the CDR3 is TGTGCCAGCAGCCAAGAATTTTTTTGGGTCGAACGCGCGAACACCGGGGAGCTGTTTTTT. The V call is TRBV3-1, the J call TRBJ2-2; unclear D gene. This CDR3 has 20 residues. Trimming stripped 0 bases from V and 0 bases from J, with 20 bases between. Germline CDR1 and CDR2: LGHDT and YNNKEL (reference sequence).

Many counts were recorded for this clonotype. This chain links TRBV7-6 with TRBJ2-7, with 9 bases lining up with TRBD1. The CDR3 totals 15 residues. With V trimmed by 5 bases and J by 5 bases, 10 bases remained unmatched. In germline, CDR1 is SGHVS, CDR2 FNYEAQ. The CDR3 sequence: CASSIRQGGQNEQYF. In nucleotides, the CDR3 is TGTGCCAGCAGCATTAGACAGGGGGGCCAGAACGAGCAGTACTTC.

Ten or more counts support this clonotype. V gene TRBV20-1 combines with J gene TRBJ2-2; 9 nucleotides agree with TRBD2. The CDR3 has 17 amino acids. V lost 0 bases to trimming and J lost 5 bases; unmatched junction nucleotides: 10. The germline V gene has CDR1 DFQATT and CDR2 SNEGSKA (reference sequence). Here the CDR3 reads CSARDRNLAGWTGELFF. The CDR3 bases are TGCAGTGCTAGAGACCGCAATCTAGCGGGATGGACCGGGGAGCTGTTTTTT.

This clonotype has a handful of counts. The chain joins TRBV7-2 to TRBJ2-7; the match to TRBD1 covers 9 bases. CDR1 SGHTA and CDR2 FQGNSA come from the germline V gene. The V gene end was trimmed by 6 bases and the J gene end by 0 bases; junction bases not matched to a gene: 12. This CDR3 has 17 residues. Here the CDR3 DNA reads TGTGCCAGCAGACGGACAGGGGCGGCTAGCGGCTCCTACGAGCAGTACTTC. It encodes CASRRTGAASGSYEQYF.

There are many counts of this clonotype. The rearrangement links TRBV4-3 to TRBJ2-2; the match to TRBD1 covers 7 bases. In germline, CDR1 is LGHNA, CDR2 YSLEER. The CDR3 is 17 amino acids. With V trimmed by 0 bases and J by 3 bases, 7 bases remained unmatched. This CDR3 reads CASSQEQGTYYTGELFF. CDR3 DNA: TGCGCCAGCAGCCAAGAACAGGGGACATACTACACCGGGGAGCTGTTTTTT.

The chain recombines TRBV5-1 with TRBJ2-2; TRBD1 matches at 9 bases. The CDR3 spans 15 residues. CDR1 is SGHRS and CDR2 is YFSETQ in the germline V gene. V gave up 5 bases and J gave up 3 bases; unmatched junction bases: 5. The CDR3 here is CASSSQGAHTGELFF. The CDR3 DNA follows: TGCGCCAGCAGTTCACAGGGGGCTCACACCGGGGAGCTGTTTTTT.

This clonotype was counted a few times. The genes are TRBV28 and TRBJ2-5; 11 nucleotides match TRBD2. J lost 2 bases, V lost 7 bases, and 0 bases had no gene match. From germline, CDR1 is MDHEN and CDR2 SYDVKM. The CDR3 length is 13 residues. The chain's CDR3 is CASIAGGQETQYF. CDR3 nucleotides: TGTGCCAGCATAGCGGGGGGGCAAGAGACCCAGTACTTC.

This clonotype was found a few times. CDR3: CASSSPGTVYNEQFF. The CDR3 DNA reads as TGTGCCAGCAGCTCCCCCGGGACAGTCTACAATGAGCAGTTCTTC. This chain connects TRBV7-2 to TRBJ2-1, with 7 bases that match TRBD1. The trim removed 4 bases at V and 3 bases at J, leaving 6 bases unmatched. Germline assignment: CDR1 SGHTA and CDR2 FQGNSA. The CDR3 covers 15 residues.

This clonotype appeared a few times. Without the conserved terminal phenylalanine or tryptophan, this CDR3 likely stems from a read error. The rearrangement uses TRBV6-6 and TRBJ1-1; D possibly corresponds to TRBD1 (6 bases). The germline V gene encodes CDR1 MNHNY and CDR2 SVGAGI (reference sequence). V was pared by 6 bases and J by 4 bases, with 12 bases between. The CDR3 is 13 amino acids. This CDR3 is CASSSGGGTEAFS. The DNA for the CDR3 is TGTGCCAGCAGCTCTGGAGGGGGCACTGAAGCTTTCTCT.